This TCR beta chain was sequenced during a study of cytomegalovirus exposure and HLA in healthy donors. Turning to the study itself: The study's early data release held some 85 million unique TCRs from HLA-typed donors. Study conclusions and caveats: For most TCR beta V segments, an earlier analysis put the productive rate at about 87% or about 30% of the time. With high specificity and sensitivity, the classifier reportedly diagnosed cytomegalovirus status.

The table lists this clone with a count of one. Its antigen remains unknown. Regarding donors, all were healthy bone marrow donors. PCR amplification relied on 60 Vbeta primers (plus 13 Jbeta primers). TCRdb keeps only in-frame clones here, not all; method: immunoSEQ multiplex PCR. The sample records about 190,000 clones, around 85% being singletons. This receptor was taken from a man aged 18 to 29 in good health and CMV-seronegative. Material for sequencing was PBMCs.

CDR3 DNA sequence: TGTGCCAGCAGCATCGAGGACAGGGGGCTGTTTTTT. The encoded protein is CASSIEDRGLFF. This sequence joins TRBV5-4 and TRBJ1-4; 10 nucleotides line up with TRBD1. V trimming: 4 bases; J trimming: 14 bases; junction bases outside the gene matches: 5. The CDR3 consists of 12 residues. Germline V lookup: CDR1 SGHNT, CDR2 YYREEE (reference sequence).